The 25 T cell receptor beta chains listed next were all sequenced from one sample in a study of blood T cell repertoires in COVID-19. Sequencing was performed with immunoSEQ multiplex PCR; in TCRdb, only in-frame clones are kept and a portion is missing. The table records around 120,000 clones, 85% of them present only once. The sequencing input was peripheral blood. These receptors originate from a man of 80 years or more with acute or convalescent COVID-19.

The J gene is TRBJ1-1, the V gene TRBV5-8, with TRBD1 matching 8 bases. CDR3 length equals 13 residues. After removal of 5 bases from V and 4 bases from J, the junction contained 4 bases not matched to a gene. Germline assignment: CDR1 SGHTS and CDR2 YDEGEE. CDR3 coding DNA: TGTGCCAGCAGAAGACAGGGGAGCACTGAAGCTTTCTTT. Translating it yields CASRRQGSTEAFF.

The chain is built from TRBV5-5 and TRBJ2-7, with TRBD2 identical over 7 bases. CDR1 and CDR2 (germline): SGHKS, YYEKEE (reference sequence). The CDR3 contains 17 residues. After removal of 4 bases from V and 1 base from J, the junction contained 14 bases not matched to a gene. The chain's CDR3 is CASSLGRETRVSYEQYF. The CDR3 nucleotides are TGTGCCAGCAGCCTGGGGCGGGAGACAAGGGTTTCCTACGAGCAGTACTTC.

V is TRBV6-1 and J is TRBJ2-1, with D possibly TRBD1 on 7 matching bases. This CDR3 spans 16 amino acids. CDR1 and CDR2 (germline): MNHNS, SASEGT. Trimming took 0 bases from V and 1 from J, leaving 10 bases between them. This CDR3 is CASSEASGGSYNEQFF. CDR3 DNA sequence: TGTGCCAGCAGTGAAGCGTCAGGGGGGTCCTACAATGAGCAGTTCTTC.

This clone was seen just once. This chain links TRBV30 with TRBJ2-2; 8 nucleotides match TRBD2. Per germline, CDR1 GTSNPN and CDR2 SVGIG (reference sequence). CDR3 size: 17 residues. Trimming removed 7 bases from V and 5 bases from J; junction bases left unmatched: 18. The CDR3 spells CASRPPAPGGRTGELFF. In DNA form, the CDR3 reads TGTGCCTCACGCCCCCCCGCACCGGGAGGGCGAACCGGGGAGCTGTTTTTT.

The CDR3 nucleotides are TGCGCCAGCAGCTACCGGGACAGAACCTACGAGCAGTACTTC. This gives the protein CASSYRDRTYEQYF. V and J are TRBV4-1 and TRBJ2-7; 7 bases match TRBD1. The V and J ends lost 5 bases and 2 bases, in that order; junction bases with no gene match: 6. The CDR3 runs to 14 residues. Per the germline V gene, CDR1 is MGHRA and CDR2 is YSYEKL.

The rearrangement joins TRBV7-2 to TRBJ2-7, with a possible D match to TRBD2 (5 bases). The CDR3 has 14 residues. V was trimmed by 1 base and J by 3 bases, leaving 10 bases between them. The germline V gene has CDR1 SGHTA and CDR2 FQGNSA. CDR3 nucleotides: TGTGCCAGCAGCTTAGGGACGGGAATCTACGAGCAGTACTTC. Its protein product is CASSLGTGIYEQYF.

The chain is built from TRBV5-1 and TRBJ2-1; a possible D gene is TRBD1 (5 bases). The V and J ends lost 3 bases and 6 bases respectively, with 13 bases between them. The CDR3 consists of 14 residues. Germline values: CDR1 SGHRS, CDR2 YFSETQ. CDR3 sequence: CASSSRQSGNEQFF. CDR3 in DNA: TGCGCCAGCAGCTCACGACAGTCCGGCAATGAGCAGTTCTTC.

The rearrangement uses TRBV5-4 and TRBJ1-2; D perhaps matches TRBD1 (5 bases). CDR3 length: 14 amino acids. Germline lookup yields CDR1 SGHNT and CDR2 YYREEE (reference sequence). The V end lost 0 bases, the J end lost 6 bases, and 12 bases lay between the germline ends. The CDR3 coding sequence is TGTGCCAGCAGCTTGGTGGGACTTCCTGATGGCTACACCTTC. It is translated as CASSLVGLPDGYTF.

This clone has just a few counts. V and J are TRBV7-9 and TRBJ2-7; no clear D gene. This CDR3 comprises 11 residues. The germline V gene has CDR1 SEHNR and CDR2 FQNEAQ (reference sequence). Trimming pared 2 bases from V and 6 bases from J, leaving 5 bases between. The CDR3: CASSLTVEQYF. In DNA, the CDR3 is TGTGCCAGCAGCTTAACGGTCGAGCAGTACTTC.

The chain links TRBV6-6 to TRBJ1-1, with TRBD1 identical over 7 bases. V lost 5 bases to trimming and J lost 4 bases; unmatched junction nucleotides: 16. The CDR3 has 17 amino acids. Germline V CDR1 and CDR2: MNHNY, SVGAGI (reference sequence). Here the CDR3 DNA reads TGTGCCAGCAGTCCCAGACAGGGACCCATATCTGGCACTGAAGCTTTCTTT. Translation gives CASSPRQGPISGTEAFF.

The chain links TRBV28 to TRBJ2-6, with TRBD1 matching over 8 bases. Trimming took 6 bases from V and 0 from J; bases not matched to a gene: 7. Germline loops: CDR1 MDHEN, CDR2 SYDVKM. CDR3 length: 17 amino acids. The CDR3 DNA reads as TGTGCCAGCAGCCGGACAGGGTCCCTCTCTGGGGCCAACGTCCTGACTTTC. Its protein is CASSRTGSLSGANVLTF.

This clone appeared once. CDR3 DNA sequence: TGTGCCATCACGACAGGGGATTCACCCCTCCACTTT. It specifies CAITTGDSPLHF. This sequence joins TRBV10-3 and TRBJ1-6, with 8 bases lining up with TRBD1. The CDR3 is made up of 12 amino acids. V was pared by 7 bases and J by 8 bases, with 1 base of the junction left unmatched. Germline CDR1 ENHRY, CDR2 SYGVKD.

The genes are TRBV27 and TRBJ2-2; 10 nucleotides line up with TRBD2. Germline loops: CDR1 MNHEY, CDR2 SMNVEV (reference sequence). The length of the CDR3 is 17 residues. V shed 2 bases, J shed 6 bases, and the junction held 9 bases outside the gene matches. CDR3 in amino acids: CASSLGAGGRSPGELFF. For the CDR3, the DNA is TGTGCCAGCAGTTTAGGAGCGGGAGGGCGTAGCCCCGGGGAGCTGTTTTTT.

The chain is built from TRBV5-1 and TRBJ1-4; tentatively, D is TRBD1 (5 bases). The germline CDR1 and CDR2 sequences are SGHRS and YFSETQ. The CDR3 has 14 amino acids. V lost 4 bases to trimming and J lost 7 bases, with 14 bases between them. The CDR3 sequence is CASSPQGMGEKLFF. For the CDR3, the DNA is TGCGCCAGCAGCCCCCAGGGTATGGGTGAAAAACTGTTTTTT.

The chain combines TRBV4-2 with TRBJ2-2; weak D call: TRBD2 (6 bases). The V end lost 1 base, the J end lost 5 bases, and 20 bases lay between the germline ends. CDR3 size: 18 residues. The germline V gene has CDR1 LGHNA and CDR2 YNFKEQ. The CDR3 coding sequence is TGTGCCAGCAGCCAAGGAAGAGGCGGGGATCTAAAAACCGGGGAGCTGTTTTTT. It yields the protein CASSQGRGGDLKTGELFF.

This clone was counted between two and nine times. This chain joins TRBV30 and TRBJ1-5, with D uncertain. CDR1 is GTSNPN, CDR2 SVGIG, per germline (reference sequence). V was shortened by 0 bases and J by 2 bases, with 17 bases between the two germline ends. CDR3 size: 17 residues. CDR3 in DNA: TGTGCCTGGAGTGTACCCGGAGGGTCGCTCGGCAATCAGCCCCAGCATTTT. It translates to CAWSVPGGSLGNQPQHF.

This clone was observed a few times. V and J are TRBV11-2 and TRBJ1-2; D is uncertain. CDR3 length: 15 amino acids. The V end was cut by 5 bases, the J end by 6 bases, with 19 bases between. CDR1 and CDR2 from the germline V gene are SGHAT and FQNNGV. The CDR3 protein is CASSPAGLVGNGYTF. Written as DNA, the CDR3 is TGTGCCAGCAGCCCCGCGGGCCTCGTCGGGAATGGCTACACCTTC.

J is TRBJ2-1 and V is TRBV19; 10 bases line up with TRBD2. The ends lost 3 bases at V and 7 bases at J; junction bases unmatched: 9. The CDR3 length is 16 residues. CDR1 is LNHDA and CDR2 is SQIVND in the germline V gene (reference sequence). CDR3 in DNA: TGTGCCAGTAGTATTTTAGCGGGAGGAAGAGCAAATGAGCAGTTCTTC. It specifies CASSILAGGRANEQFF.

This chain joins TRBV7-8 and TRBJ2-7, with a possible D match to TRBD2 (6 bases). The V end lost 3 bases, the J end lost 5 bases, and 17 bases lay between the germline ends. Germline lookup yields CDR1 SGHVS and CDR2 FQNEAQ. CDR3 length: 15 residues. For the CDR3, the DNA is TGTGCCAGCAGCTTTCCGATAGGAGGGTCCAACGAGCAGTACTTC. Its translation: CASSFPIGGSNEQYF.

The V call is TRBV2, the J call TRBJ2-5; the D gene is possibly TRBD2 (7 bases). V lost 0 bases, J lost 5 bases, and 13 bases lay in between. Germline V gives CDR1 SNHLY, CDR2 FYNNEI. The CDR3 loop spans 15 amino acids. CDR3 DNA sequence: TGTGCCAGCAGTGAAGCGGGAGGGGGATGGGAGACCCAGTACTTC. It encodes CASSEAGGGWETQYF.

This chain joins TRBV15 and TRBJ1-1; the D is unclear. With 5 bases removed from V and 4 bases from J, the gap between germline ends came to 14 bases. Germline V gene sequence: CDR1 LNHNV, CDR2 YYDKDF (reference sequence). CDR3 length equals 14 residues. In DNA, the CDR3 is TGTGCCACCAGCCCCAGAGGACTTGGCACTGAAGCTTTCTTT. As protein: CATSPRGLGTEAFF.

This clone came up once. This chain joins TRBV5-1 and TRBJ2-2; 9 nucleotides agree with TRBD2. CDR3 size: 17 residues. Trimming removed 1 base from V and 5 bases from J; junction bases left unmatched: 9. Germline V gene data show CDR1 as SGHRS and CDR2 as YFSETQ. DNA for the CDR3: TGCGCCAGCAGCTTGATCGCGGGAGGGCCTCGGACCGGGGAGCTGTTTTTT. The encoded protein is CASSLIAGGPRTGELFF.

The V and J genes are TRBV9 and TRBJ1-4, with D tentatively TRBD1 (5 bases). Per germline, CDR1 SGDLS and CDR2 YYNGEE. Trimming shortened V by 4 bases and J by 8 bases, and 15 bases separated the two germline ends. CDR3 length: 14 residues. CDR3: CASSPGDRWEKLFF. The CDR3 nucleotides read TGTGCCAGCAGCCCGGGAGACAGATGGGAAAAACTGTTTTTT.

The chain is built from TRBV5-1 and TRBJ2-3, with 8 nucleotides matching TRBD2. Germline CDR1 is SGHRS and CDR2 is YFSETQ. This CDR3 comprises 14 residues. The V segment lost 7 bases and the J segment 3 bases; nucleotides outside the gene matches: 7. The CDR3 protein is CASGLAGKTDTQYF. CDR3 DNA sequence: TGCGCCAGCGGTTTAGCGGGGAAAACAGATACGCAGTATTTT.

V is TRBV5-1 and J is TRBJ2-3, with 13 bases lining up with TRBD2. CDR1 is SGHRS, CDR2 YFSETQ, per germline. This CDR3 has 18 amino acids. After removal of 4 bases from V and 4 bases from J, the junction contained 12 bases not matched to a gene. CDR3 residues: CASSPGLAGAGGADTQYF. CDR3 sequence (DNA): TGCGCCAGCAGCCCAGGACTAGCGGGGGCAGGAGGGGCAGATACGCAGTATTTT.